Sequencing of this T cell receptor beta chain was carried out in a study of blood T cells in healthy people across ages. This CDR3 has 14 residues. CDR1 and CDR2 (germline): SEHNR, FQNEAQ (reference sequence). V lost 0 bases and J lost 11; bases outside the gene matches: 9. A J-beta primer mix and a sample-barcoded 5' primer were used in a second PCR of about 6 to 12 cycles. TCRdb itself ran the 5' RACE reads through MiXCR, one entry per CDR3 protein. The sample has about 640,000 distinct CDR3 sequences; about 53% are singletons. V usage is TRBV7-9 and J usage is TRBJ1-1; 7 positions match TRBD1. The source is a man aged 55 to 69 in good health. Source material: blood. The CDR3 bases are TGTGCCAGCAGCTTAGCGGGACAGACTAAGAGCGCTTTCTTT. Protein: CASSLAGQTKSAFF. Drawing the rest from reference TRBV7-9 and TRBJ1-1, the complete variable domain is DTGVSQNPRHKITKRGQNVTFRCDPISEHNRLYWYRQTLGQGPEFLTYFQNEAQLEKSRLLSDRFSAERPKGSFSTLEIQRTEQGDSAMYLCASSLAGQTKSAFFGQGTRLTVV.